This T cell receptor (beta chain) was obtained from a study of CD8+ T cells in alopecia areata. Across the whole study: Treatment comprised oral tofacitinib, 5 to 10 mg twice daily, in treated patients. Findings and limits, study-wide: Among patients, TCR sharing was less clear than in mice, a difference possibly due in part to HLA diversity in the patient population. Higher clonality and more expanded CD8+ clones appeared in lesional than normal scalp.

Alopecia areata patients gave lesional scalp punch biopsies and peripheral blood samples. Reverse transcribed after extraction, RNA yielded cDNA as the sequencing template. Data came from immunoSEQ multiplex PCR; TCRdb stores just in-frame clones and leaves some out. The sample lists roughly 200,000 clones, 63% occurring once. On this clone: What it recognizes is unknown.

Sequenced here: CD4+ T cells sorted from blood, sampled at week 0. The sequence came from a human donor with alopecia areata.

CDR3 protein: CASSSQLNTEAFF. CDR3 DNA: TGTGCCAGCAGCTCCCAGCTAAACACTGAAGCTTTCTTT. J is TRBJ1-1 and V is TRBV6-6; D is ambiguous. The CDR3 runs to 13 residues. Germline-derived CDR1 and CDR2 are MNHNY and SVGAGI (reference sequence). V lost 6 bases, J lost 2 bases, and 10 bases lay in between.